One and the same sample provided the 12 T cell receptor beta chains below, sequenced in a study of sequential checkpoint blockade in melanoma. Documented treatment: randomized to nivolumab then ipilimumab (arm A) or the reverse (arm B). Clones were sequenced by immunoSEQ multiplex PCR, and TCRdb holds only the in-frame ones, with some missing. The sample yields 25,000 to 35,000 clones, about 89% seen once. Material: CD8+ T cells sorted from blood (inferred from file names), obtained from a patient given nivolumab and ipilimumab in sequence. The receptors derive from a human donor with melanoma.

This clone appeared once. The chain combines TRBV6-1 with TRBJ2-1, with D unclear. Deletions cut 2 bases from V and 2 bases from J, with 10 bases between. The CDR3 sequence is 15 residues long. Germline loops: CDR1 MNHNS, CDR2 SASEGT. CDR3 sequence: CASSETRVPYNEQFF. CDR3 nucleotides: TGTGCCAGCAGTGAAACCCGGGTACCCTACAATGAGCAGTTCTTC.

V and J are TRBV29-1 and TRBJ2-1; 10 nucleotides align to TRBD1. The V gene's germline CDR1 is SQVTM and CDR2 ANQGSEA. The CDR3 sequence is 16 residues long. V was clipped by 3 bases and J by 5 bases; unmatched bases: 10. The CDR3: CSVDGARDRGHNEQFF. The CDR3 DNA is TGCAGCGTTGATGGGGCCCGGGACAGGGGACACAATGAGCAGTTCTTC.

V gene TRBV15 combines with J gene TRBJ1-6; D is uncertain. Trimming shortened V by 6 bases and J by 6 bases, and 18 bases separated the two germline ends. This CDR3 comprises 16 residues. Germline V CDR1 and CDR2: LNHNV, YYDKDF (reference sequence). The DNA for the CDR3 is TGTGCCACCAGGGTGGGATGGGGAGATTTTAATTCACCCCTCCACTTT. This translates into CATRVGWGDFNSPLHF.

The chain joins TRBV7-6 to TRBJ2-2, with a weak D call TRBD1 (5 bases). The V gene lost 8 bases and the J gene lost 5 bases, with 15 bases spanning the gap. In germline, CDR1 is SGHVS, CDR2 FNYEAQ. The CDR3 contains 14 residues. As DNA, the CDR3 is TGTGCCAGCCGCATCCCAGGGTCGACCGGGGAGCTGTTTTTT. This sequence encodes CASRIPGSTGELFF.

This rearrangement joins TRBV7-8 to TRBJ1-3, with 7 bases lining up with TRBD1. The CDR3 has 16 amino acids. With 2 bases clipped from V and 0 bases from J, the junction kept 4 bases outside the gene matches. CDR1 is SGHVS, CDR2 FQNEAQ, per germline. The CDR3 region is CASSLSGQDSGNTIYF. The CDR3 nucleotides read TGTGCCAGCAGCTTATCCGGACAGGACTCTGGAAACACCATATATTTT.

A single count supports this clone. The rearrangement uses TRBV9 and TRBJ2-7; 13 bases are shared with TRBD2. The germline V gene has CDR1 SGDLS and CDR2 YYNGEE. V gave up 0 bases and J gave up 5 bases; unmatched junction bases: 2. CDR3 length: 15 amino acids. The CDR3 loop reads CASSVGGLAGDEQYV. As DNA, the CDR3 is TGTGCCAGCAGCGTAGGTGGACTAGCGGGGGACGAGCAGTACGTC.

The J gene is TRBJ2-7, the V gene TRBV4-1; D unresolved. The germline CDR1 and CDR2 sequences are MGHRA and YSYEKL. This CDR3 spans 15 amino acids. V was clipped by 0 bases and J by 3 bases, with 12 bases between them. The CDR3 coding sequence is TGCGCCAGCAGCCAAGATTTGGGCGCAGTCTACGAGCAGTACGTC. This gives the protein CASSQDLGAVYEQYV.

This chain uses TRBV5-4 with TRBJ1-1; D remains unclear. This CDR3 is 14 amino acids long. Germline CDR1 SGHNT, CDR2 YYREEE (reference sequence). V was clipped by 1 base and J by 0 bases, with 7 bases between them. CDR3 coding DNA: TGTGCCAGCAGCTTGTACGGGATGAACACTGAAGCTTTCTTT. Translating gives CASSLYGMNTEAFF.

The V gene is TRBV9, the J gene TRBJ2-2, with 13 nucleotides matching TRBD2. Looked up from germline, CDR1 is SGDLS and CDR2 is YYNGEE. The CDR3 contains 16 residues. V lost 4 bases and J lost 4; bases outside the gene matches: 4. The CDR3 DNA reads as TGTGCCAGCAGCACTAGCGGGGGGGTCGGCACCGGGGAGCTGTTTTTT. Translation: CASSTSGGVGTGELFF.

This chain joins TRBV19 and TRBJ1-4; 11 nucleotides agree with TRBD1. CDR3 length: 14 residues. Germline-derived CDR1 and CDR2 are LNHDA and SQIVND (reference sequence). The ends lost 5 bases at V and 13 bases at J; junction bases unmatched: 9. DNA of the CDR3: TGTGCCAGTAGTTCCCCCGGGACAGGGGGGATACTGTTTTTT. Translated: CASSSPGTGGILFF.

The chain employs TRBV5-5 and TRBJ1-5; maybe TRBD1 (5 bases). Germline assignment: CDR1 SGHKS and CDR2 YYEKEE (reference sequence). This CDR3 has 17 residues. Between the trimmed V and J ends, which lost 0 bases and 0 bases, there was a span of 13 bases. DNA of the CDR3: TGTGCCAGCAGCTTGGAGTGGGCAGGGTATAGCAATCAGCCCCAGCATTTT. As protein: CASSLEWAGYSNQPQHF.

The chain has TRBV7-3 and TRBJ2-3; TRBD2 is a possible D gene (6 bases). The germline CDR1 and CDR2 sequences are SGHTA and FQGTGA. With 5 bases removed from V and 4 bases from J, the gap between germline ends came to 13 bases. CDR3 length equals 14 residues. Written as DNA, the CDR3 is TGTGCCAGCAGCCCCCATGGAGGGGCAGATACGCAGTATTTT. Amino acids: CASSPHGGADTQYF.